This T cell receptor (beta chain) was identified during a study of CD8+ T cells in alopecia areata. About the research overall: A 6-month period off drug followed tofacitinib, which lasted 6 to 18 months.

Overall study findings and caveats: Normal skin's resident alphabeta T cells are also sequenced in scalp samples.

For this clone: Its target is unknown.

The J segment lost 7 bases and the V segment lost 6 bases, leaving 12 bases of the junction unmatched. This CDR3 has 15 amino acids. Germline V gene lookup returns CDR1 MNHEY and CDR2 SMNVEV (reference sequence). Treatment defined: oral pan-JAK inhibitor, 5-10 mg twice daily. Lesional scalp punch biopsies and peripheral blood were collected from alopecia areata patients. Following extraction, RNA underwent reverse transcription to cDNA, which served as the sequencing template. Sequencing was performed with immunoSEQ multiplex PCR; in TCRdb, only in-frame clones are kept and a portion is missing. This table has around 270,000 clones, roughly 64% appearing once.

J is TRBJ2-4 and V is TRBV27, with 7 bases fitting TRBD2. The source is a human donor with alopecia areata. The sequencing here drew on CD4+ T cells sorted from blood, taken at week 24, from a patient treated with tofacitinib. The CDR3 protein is CASRGWGGWSNIQYF. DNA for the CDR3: TGTGCCAGCAGGGGGTGGGGGGGATGGAGCAACATTCAGTACTTC.